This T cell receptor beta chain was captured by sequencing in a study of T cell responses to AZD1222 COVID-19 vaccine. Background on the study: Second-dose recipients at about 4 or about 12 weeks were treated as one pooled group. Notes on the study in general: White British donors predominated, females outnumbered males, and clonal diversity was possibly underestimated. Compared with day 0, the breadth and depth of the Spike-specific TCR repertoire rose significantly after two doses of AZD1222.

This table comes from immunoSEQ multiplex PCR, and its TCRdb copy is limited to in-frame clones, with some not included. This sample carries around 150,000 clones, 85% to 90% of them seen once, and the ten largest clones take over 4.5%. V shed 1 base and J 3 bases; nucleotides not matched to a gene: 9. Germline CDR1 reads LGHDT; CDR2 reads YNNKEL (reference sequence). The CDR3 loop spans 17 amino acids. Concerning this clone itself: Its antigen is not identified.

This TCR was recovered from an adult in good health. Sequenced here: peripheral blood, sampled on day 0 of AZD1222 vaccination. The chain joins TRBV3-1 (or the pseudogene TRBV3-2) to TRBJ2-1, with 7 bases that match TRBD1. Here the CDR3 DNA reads TGTGCCAGCAGCCAAGGGACGACAGGGTTCCGCTACAATGAGCAGTTCTTC. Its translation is CASSQGTTGFRYNEQFF.